The 27 T cell receptor beta chains listed next were all sequenced from one sample in a study of T cell responses to AZD1222 COVID-19 vaccine. Generated by immunoSEQ multiplex PCR, the TCRdb table keeps only in-frame clones and is missing some. The data contain about 140,000 clones, 85% to 95% of them singletons. Here the sequenced sample was peripheral blood, taken on day 0 of AZD1222 vaccination. The receptor set was obtained from an adult in good health.

This clone was seen more than once but under ten times. V is TRBV4-1 and J is TRBJ2-7; D possibly matches TRBD1 or TRBD2 (5 bases each). The V and J ends lost 0 bases and 5 bases respectively, with 8 bases between them. Germline CDR1 is MGHRA and CDR2 is YSYEKL. The CDR3 spans 13 residues. The CDR3 sequence is CASSQDPGHEQYF. CDR3 sequence (DNA): TGCGCCAGCAGCCAAGATCCGGGGCACGAGCAGTACTTC.

The rearrangement joins TRBV7-9 to TRBJ2-3; 7 bases agree with TRBD2. Germline CDR1 SEHNR, CDR2 FQNEAQ (reference sequence). V was pared by 8 bases and J by 5 bases, with 25 bases of the junction left unmatched. This CDR3 region has 19 residues. The CDR3 DNA reads TGTGCCAGCCCCCCCGGGACCATACGACTAGCCAAGCAGGAAGATACGCAGTATTTT. Translated, it gives CASPPGTIRLAKQEDTQYF.

The chain carries TRBV6-5 and TRBJ1-4, with 7 bases lining up with TRBD1. V trimming: 4 bases; J trimming: 7 bases; junction bases outside the gene matches: 6. Germline V gene lookup returns CDR1 MNHEY and CDR2 SVGAGI. The CDR3 contains 14 residues. CDR3 nucleotides: TGTGCCAGCAGTTTAAGACAGGGTGGTGAAAAACTGTTTTTT. It encodes CASSLRQGGEKLFF.

The chain combines TRBV28 with TRBJ2-2; 13 positions match TRBD2. The CDR3 has 20 amino acids. Trimming cost V 4 bases and J 0 bases; bases outside gene matches: 11. Germline loops: CDR1 MDHEN, CDR2 SYDVKM. CDR3 DNA: TGTGCCAGCAGTTACCCGCGACTAGCGGGAGGCCATTCGAACACCGGGGAGCTGTTTTTT. Encoded protein: CASSYPRLAGGHSNTGELFF. Combining the CDR3 with reference TRBV28 and TRBJ2-2 gives the whole variable domain DVKVTQSSRYLVKRTGEKVFLECVQDMDHENMFWYRQDPGLGLRLIYFSYDVKMKEKGDIPEGYSVSREKKERFSLILESASTNQTSMYLCASSYPRLAGGHSNTGELFFGEGSRLTVL.

The chain is built from TRBV5-4 and TRBJ1-1; D possibly corresponds to TRBD1 (5 bases). Germline-derived CDR1 and CDR2 are SGHNT and YYREEE (reference sequence). The V and J ends lost 3 bases and 1 base respectively, with 10 bases between them. The CDR3 is 14 amino acids. In nucleotides, the CDR3 is TGTGCCAGCAGCTGGGGGGTTCAGAACACTGAAGCTTTCTTT. It is translated as CASSWGVQNTEAFF.

The V gene is TRBV4-1, the J gene TRBJ1-5, with no clear D. The CDR3 sequence is 15 residues long. Germline CDR1 is MGHRA and CDR2 is YSYEKL. V was cut by 1 base and J by 0 bases, with 7 bases left in between. CDR3 protein: CASSQGFSSNQPQHF. CDR3 nucleotide sequence: TGCGCCAGCAGCCAAGGGTTTAGTAGCAATCAGCCCCAGCATTTT.

V and J are TRBV3-1 (or the pseudogene TRBV3-2) and TRBJ2-1, with D possibly matching TRBD2 (5 bases). There are 14 residues in the CDR3. Trimming cost V 1 base and J 9 bases, with 13 bases left between them. From germline, CDR1 is LGHDT and CDR2 YNNKEL (reference sequence). The CDR3 here is CASSQASGVTEQFF. DNA for the CDR3: TGTGCCAGCAGCCAAGCGTCCGGGGTGACTGAGCAGTTCTTC.

The chain's CDR3 is CASSLGDNTEAFF. The CDR3 region has the DNA TGCGCCAGCAGCTTGGGGGATAACACTGAAGCTTTCTTT. The J gene is TRBJ1-1, the V gene TRBV5-1; unclear D gene. V dropped 0 bases and J dropped 2 bases, with 5 bases sitting between them. The CDR3 spans 13 residues. Germline V gene sequence: CDR1 SGHRS, CDR2 YFSETQ.

The rearrangement joins TRBV5-1 to TRBJ1-2, with D unresolved. The germline V gene encodes CDR1 SGHRS and CDR2 YFSETQ. The V gene lost 2 bases and the J gene lost 2 bases, with 7 bases spanning the gap. The CDR3 contains 13 residues. The CDR3 DNA reads as TGCGCCAGCAGCTTAGGAAGAAACTATGGCTACACCTTC. This gives the protein CASSLGRNYGYTF.

The V and J genes are TRBV11-2 and TRBJ1-3; the D gene is possibly TRBD1 (5 bases). The CDR3 extends over 17 amino acids. Per the germline V gene, CDR1 is SGHAT and CDR2 is FQNNGV. The V end was cut by 5 bases, the J end by 1 base, with 18 bases between. The CDR3 is CASSTIPGLNSGNTIYF. The CDR3 region has the DNA TGTGCCAGCAGCACAATCCCGGGACTGAATTCTGGAAACACCATATATTTT. Variable domain in full (rest from reference TRBV11-2 and TRBJ1-3): EAGVAQSPRYKIIEKRQSVAFWCNPISGHATLYWYQQILGQGPKLLIQFQNNGVVDDSQLPKDRFSAERLKGVDSTLKIQPAKLEDSAVYLCASSTIPGLNSGNTIYFGEGSWLTVV.

The genes are TRBV7-2 and TRBJ2-3; TRBD2 aligns across 9 bases. Germline loops: CDR1 SGHTA, CDR2 FQGNSA. The CDR3 is made up of 17 amino acids. After removal of 0 bases from V and 0 bases from J, the junction contained 4 bases not matched to a gene. The CDR3 spells CASSLAGTSGSTDTQYF. The CDR3 DNA follows: TGTGCCAGCAGCTTAGCCGGAACTAGCGGGAGCACAGATACGCAGTATTTT.

The rearrangement joins TRBV2 to TRBJ1-5; no firm D call. Trimming cost V 0 bases and J 8 bases, with 14 bases left between them. CDR1 is SNHLY, CDR2 FYNNEI, per germline. The CDR3 totals 15 residues. The DNA of the CDR3 is TGTGCCAGCAGTGAAGCGCAACCGGCACTGGAGCCCCAGCATTTT. As protein: CASSEAQPALEPQHF.

The rearrangement uses TRBV5-1 and TRBJ1-5, with a tentative D call TRBD1 (5 bases). The CDR3 totals 18 residues. Between the trimmed V and J ends, which lost 2 bases and 3 bases, there was a span of 21 bases. Germline lookup yields CDR1 SGHRS and CDR2 YFSETQ. CDR3 amino acids: CASSFRTGAGLSNQPQHF. The DNA of the CDR3 is TGCGCCAGCAGCTTCAGAACAGGTGCGGGTCTCTCCAATCAGCCCCAGCATTTT.

V gene TRBV29-1 combines with J gene TRBJ2-1, with D maybe TRBD2 (5 bases). This CDR3 is built from 11 residues. Between the trimmed V and J ends, which lost 3 bases and 9 bases, there was a span of 9 bases. From germline, CDR1 is SQVTM and CDR2 ANQGSEA. The CDR3 region has the DNA TGCAGCGTTGACAAACGGGGTGAGCAGTTCTTC. Translated: CSVDKRGEQFF.

This chain links TRBV7-6 with TRBJ2-3; 7 bases map to TRBD2. V shed 5 bases and J 1 base; nucleotides not matched to a gene: 9. CDR1 is SGHVS, CDR2 FNYEAQ, per germline. This CDR3 comprises 16 residues. The CDR3 sequence is CASSRDYSGGTDTQYF. CDR3 DNA: TGTGCCAGCAGCCGGGACTATTCAGGCGGCACAGATACGCAGTATTTT.

CDR3 sequence: CASSEAQGNYGYTF. CDR3 DNA sequence: TGTGCCAGCAGTGAAGCACAGGGAAACTATGGCTACACCTTC. This chain connects TRBV6-1 to TRBJ1-2; TRBD1 might be the D (6 bases). The V end lost 0 bases, the J end lost 2 bases, and 7 bases lay between the germline ends. Germline V gene sequence: CDR1 MNHNS, CDR2 SASEGT. The CDR3 has 14 amino acids.

The gene calls are TRBV18 and TRBJ1-1, with D possibly TRBD1 on 5 matching bases. This CDR3 has 17 residues. Germline V CDR1 and CDR2: KGHSH, LQKENI. The V gene lost 1 base and the J gene lost 4 bases, with 19 bases spanning the gap. CDR3: CASSPLGEPWGITEAFF. CDR3 in DNA: TGTGCCAGCTCACCACTCGGGGAGCCATGGGGGATCACTGAAGCTTTCTTT.

The chain uses TRBV27 and TRBJ1-1; D is perhaps TRBD1 (5 bases). Per the germline V gene, CDR1 is MNHEY and CDR2 is SMNVEV (reference sequence). This CDR3 spans 14 amino acids. The V end lost 3 bases, the J end lost 6 bases, and 14 bases lay between the germline ends. CDR3 sequence: CASSFSVPGAEAFF. CDR3 bases: TGTGCCAGCAGTTTTTCCGTCCCGGGGGCTGAAGCTTTCTTT.

The chain uses TRBV7-3 and TRBJ2-1; TRBD2 agrees at 7 bases. From germline, CDR1 is SGHTA and CDR2 FQGTGA. J lost 7 bases, V lost 5 bases, and 11 bases had no gene match. The CDR3 is made up of 15 amino acids. CDR3 DNA: TGTGCCAGCAGCCCCTGGGGCGGGAGTAGTAATGAGCAGTTCTTC. Translated, it gives CASSPWGGSSNEQFF.

The rearrangement uses TRBV5-1 and TRBJ2-7, with D maybe TRBD2 (5 bases). V lost 0 bases and J lost 3, with 25 bases in between. This CDR3 contains 19 residues. Germline CDR1 is SGHRS and CDR2 is YFSETQ. As DNA, the CDR3 is TGCGCCAGCAGCTTGGGCCTCGGACTGCCCAGCCAGTCCCACTACGAGCAGTACTTC. It yields the protein CASSLGLGLPSQSHYEQYF.

The chain combines TRBV10-3 with TRBJ2-2; D perhaps matches TRBD2 (6 bases). The germline V gene has CDR1 ENHRY and CDR2 SYGVKD. Trimming removed 7 bases from V and 7 bases from J, with 13 bases in between. The CDR3 has 13 residues. CDR3 protein: CAITPVGGGELFF. The DNA for the CDR3 is TGTGCCATCACCCCCGTCGGGGGCGGGGAGCTGTTTTTT.

The V gene is TRBV14, the J gene TRBJ2-7; D gene uncertain. V lost 1 base, J lost 4 bases, and 11 bases lay in between. Germline V gives CDR1 SGHDN, CDR2 FVKESK. The CDR3 length is 14 residues. Here the CDR3 reads CASSQALGPYEQYF. DNA for the CDR3: TGTGCCAGCAGCCAAGCTCTGGGCCCTTACGAGCAGTACTTC.

The chain joins TRBV29-1 to TRBJ2-1; no reliable D call. Trimming pared 6 bases from V and 4 bases from J, leaving 7 bases between. The length of the CDR3 is 11 residues. Germline CDR1 reads SQVTM; CDR2 reads ANQGSEA. The CDR3 loop reads CSVAPYNEQFF. CDR3 coding DNA: TGCAGCGTCGCACCGTACAATGAGCAGTTCTTC.

The DNA for the CDR3 is TGTGCCAGCAGCCCGGACCGAGACACTGAAGCTTTCTTT. Translating it yields CASSPDRDTEAFF. The chain combines TRBV25-1 with TRBJ1-1; D gene uncertain. V dropped 6 bases and J dropped 3 bases, with 11 bases sitting between them. CDR3 length: 13 residues. Germline CDR1 reads MGHDK; CDR2 reads SYGVNS.

This chain connects TRBV5-1 to TRBJ1-5, with TRBD1 matching over 7 bases. Unmatched junction bases numbered 6, after V lost 6 bases and J lost 0 bases. CDR3 size: 15 residues. The germline CDR1 and CDR2 sequences are SGHRS and YFSETQ. Written as DNA, the CDR3 is TGCGCCAGCAAAAGGGACAGTTCTAGCAATCAGCCCCAGCATTTT. Translated: CASKRDSSSNQPQHF.

V is TRBV7-2 and J is TRBJ2-3, with 13 bases aligning to TRBD2. V dropped 5 bases and J dropped 4; count of bases not matched to a gene: 9. CDR1 and CDR2 (germline): SGHTA, FQGNSA. The CDR3 length is 17 residues. This CDR3 is CASSPPLGLAGADTQYF. As DNA, the CDR3 is TGTGCCAGCAGCCCCCCTTTAGGACTAGCGGGAGCAGATACGCAGTATTTT.

This chain connects TRBV24-1 to TRBJ2-3; no firm D call. Trimming took off 6 bases at V and 0 bases at J, with 6 bases between the two ends. The germline CDR1 and CDR2 sequences are KGHDR and SFDVKD. CDR3 length: 13 amino acids. CDR3 residues: CATSMGSTDTQYF. CDR3 DNA sequence: TGTGCCACCAGTATGGGTAGCACAGATACGCAGTATTTT.